The clone carrying this T cell receptor (beta chain) turned up a few times. Its target is unknown. Trimming stripped 4 bases from V and 4 bases from J, with 10 bases between. The germline gives CDR1 SQVTM, CDR2 ANQGSEA. CDR3 size: 12 residues. This entry belongs to a study of beta chain features in type 1 diabetes. Study conclusions and caveats: TCRB CDR3 length was moderately but significantly reduced in all four CD4+ subsets of Type 1 diabetes patients.

Expressed TCRB transcripts were sequenced because the isolated RNA had all been reverse transcribed beforehand. The data were produced by immunoSEQ multiplex PCR, yet TCRdb's version contains in-frame clones alone and is incomplete. The sample lists hundreds of thousands of clones; about 14% were seen once. This chain connects TRBV29-1 to TRBJ1-1, with a weak D call TRBD1 (6 bases). Specimen: naive CD4+ T cells from blood. This clonotype originated in a man aged 18-30 years with type 1 diabetes. The DNA for the CDR3 is TGCAGCGTTGGGGGGGCCGCCACTGAAGCTTTCTTT. Amino acids: CSVGGAATEAFF.